Each of the 8 T cell receptor beta chains below was sequenced from the same sample in a study of cytomegalovirus exposure and HLA in healthy donors. This PCR relied on a set of 60 Vbeta primers and 13 Jbeta primers. Sequenced by immunoSEQ multiplex PCR; TCRdb stores in-frame clones only, minus some. The sample holds about 130,000 clones, around 72% seen once. The sequenced sample consisted of PBMCs. The receptors originated from a human donor in good health.

The chain carries TRBV27 and TRBJ2-5, with 9 bases identical to TRBD2. The J call is doubtful: the DNA matches TRBJ2-7 better. The germline V gene has CDR1 MNHEY and CDR2 SMNVEV (reference sequence). The CDR3 covers 15 residues. This CDR3 is CASSPRLAVSYEQYF. The CDR3 bases are TGTGCCAGCAGTCCGCGACTAGCGGTCTCCTACGAGCAGTACTTC.

The J gene is TRBJ2-7, the V gene TRBV5-4; 7 positions match TRBD2. With V trimmed by 0 bases and J by 2 bases, 5 bases remained unmatched. The CDR3 has 15 amino acids. Germline values: CDR1 SGHNT, CDR2 YYREEE (reference sequence). Written as DNA, the CDR3 is TGTGCCAGCAGCTTGGCTCCGGGACTACCCTACGAGCAGTACTTC. This translates into CASSLAPGLPYEQYF.

The chain employs TRBV5-8 and TRBJ1-2; a weak D match, TRBD1 (5 bases). CDR1 and CDR2 (germline): SGHTS, YDEGEE. CDR3 length: 14 amino acids. V was trimmed by 2 bases and J by 4 bases, leaving 12 bases between them. CDR3 DNA sequence: TGTGCCAGCAGCTTTTCTTCCCAGGGCTATGGCTACACCTTC. Translated: CASSFSSQGYGYTF.

The chain recombines TRBV19 with TRBJ1-5, with D unresolved. V shed 1 base and J shed 3 bases, with 16 bases lying between them. Germline values: CDR1 LNHDA, CDR2 SQIVND (reference sequence). The CDR3 is 17 amino acids. CDR3 sequence reads: CASSIVGVTGYNQPQHF. The CDR3, as DNA: TGTGCCAGTAGTATAGTTGGGGTGACGGGATACAATCAGCCCCAGCATTTT.

The chain is built from TRBV11-2 and TRBJ2-7, with 8 positions matching TRBD2. CDR3 length equals 19 residues. J gave up 0 bases and V 1 base, and 14 bases lay outside the gene matches. CDR1 is SGHAT and CDR2 is FQNNGV in the germline V gene. The CDR3 here is CASSLVRSTGGPISYEQYF. The CDR3 DNA reads TGTGCCAGCAGCTTAGTGAGGTCCACGGGGGGGCCGATCTCCTACGAGCAGTACTTC.

The chain has TRBV29-1 and TRBJ1-1; the D gene is possibly TRBD1 (6 bases). Germline CDR1 is SQVTM and CDR2 is ANQGSEA. There are 11 residues in the CDR3. V lost 3 bases and J 6 bases, leaving 8 bases between the germline ends. The CDR3 DNA sequence: TGCAGCGTTGAGGACAGCGCTGAAGCTTTCTTT. It codes for CSVEDSAEAFF.

This rearrangement joins TRBV5-1 to TRBJ2-7; 9 bases fit TRBD2. From germline, CDR1 is SGHRS and CDR2 YFSETQ. The length of the CDR3 is 16 residues. Losses at the gene ends were 4 bases for V and 7 bases for J; bases not matched to a gene: 15. The DNA of the CDR3 is TGCGCCAGCAGCGAGATAGCGGGAGCCGATTCGTCGGAGCAGTACTTC. Its translation: CASSEIAGADSSEQYF. Supplemented by reference TRBV5-1 and TRBJ2-7, the full variable domain reads KAGVTQTPRYLIKTRGQQVTLSCSPISGHRSVSWYQQTPGQGLQFLFEYFSETQRNKGNFPGRFSGRQFSNSRSEMNVSTLELGDSALYLCASSEIAGADSSEQYFGPGTRLTVT.

This clone was found a few times. The chain joins TRBV6-1 to TRBJ2-2; D is perhaps TRBD2 (5 bases). V lost 1 base and J lost 1, with 13 bases in between. Germline V CDR1 and CDR2: MNHNS, SASEGT. The CDR3 contains 17 residues. As DNA, the CDR3 is TGTGCCAGCAGTGAAGGTCTAACGAGGGTGAACACCGGGGAGCTGTTTTTT. Protein: CASSEGLTRVNTGELFF.